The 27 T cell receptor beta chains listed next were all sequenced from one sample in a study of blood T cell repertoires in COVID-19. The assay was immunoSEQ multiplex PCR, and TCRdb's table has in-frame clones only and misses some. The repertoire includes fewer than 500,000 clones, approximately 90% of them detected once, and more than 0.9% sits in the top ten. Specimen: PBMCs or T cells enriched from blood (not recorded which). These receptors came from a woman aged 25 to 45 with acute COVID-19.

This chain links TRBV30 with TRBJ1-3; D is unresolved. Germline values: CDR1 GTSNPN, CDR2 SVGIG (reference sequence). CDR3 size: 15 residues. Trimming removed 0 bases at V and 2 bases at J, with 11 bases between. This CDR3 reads CAWSVTRRTGNTIYF. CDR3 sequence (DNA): TGTGCCTGGAGTGTTACACGTCGAACTGGAAACACCATATATTTT.

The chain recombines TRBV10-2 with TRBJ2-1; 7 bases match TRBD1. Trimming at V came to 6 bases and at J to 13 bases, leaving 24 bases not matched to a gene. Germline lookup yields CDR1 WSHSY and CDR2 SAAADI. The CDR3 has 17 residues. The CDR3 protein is CASSERQGSFRLGDQFF. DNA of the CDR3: TGCGCCAGCAGCGAAAGACAGGGTTCTTTCCGCCTTGGGGATCAGTTCTTC.

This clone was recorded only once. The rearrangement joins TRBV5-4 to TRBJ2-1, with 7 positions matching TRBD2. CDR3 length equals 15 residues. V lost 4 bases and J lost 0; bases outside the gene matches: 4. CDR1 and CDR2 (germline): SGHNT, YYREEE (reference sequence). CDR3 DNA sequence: TGTGCCAGCAGCGACCCGGGGGGCTCCTACAATGAGCAGTTCTTC. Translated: CASSDPGGSYNEQFF.

The chain's CDR3 is CASSLGDRVVAFF. DNA for the CDR3: TGCGCCAGCAGCTTGGGGGACAGGGTTGTCGCTTTCTTT. This sequence joins TRBV5-1 and TRBJ1-1, with TRBD1 matching over 9 bases. Trimming at V came to 0 bases and at J to 11 bases, leaving 5 bases not matched to a gene. Germline values: CDR1 SGHRS, CDR2 YFSETQ. This CDR3 spans 13 amino acids.

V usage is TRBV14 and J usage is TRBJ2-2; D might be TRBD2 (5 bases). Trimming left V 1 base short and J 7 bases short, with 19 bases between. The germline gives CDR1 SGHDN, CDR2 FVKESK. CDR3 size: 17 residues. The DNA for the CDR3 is TGTGCCAGCAGCCAAGGCGGCCAATTCTTCGGGGACGGGGAGCTGTTTTTT. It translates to CASSQGGQFFGDGELFF.

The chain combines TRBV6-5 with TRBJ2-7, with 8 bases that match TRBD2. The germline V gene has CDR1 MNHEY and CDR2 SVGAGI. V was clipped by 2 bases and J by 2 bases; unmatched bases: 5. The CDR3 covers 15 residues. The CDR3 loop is CASSYGGLAAYEQYF. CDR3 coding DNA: TGTGCCAGCAGTTACGGTGGACTAGCAGCCTACGAGCAGTACTTC.

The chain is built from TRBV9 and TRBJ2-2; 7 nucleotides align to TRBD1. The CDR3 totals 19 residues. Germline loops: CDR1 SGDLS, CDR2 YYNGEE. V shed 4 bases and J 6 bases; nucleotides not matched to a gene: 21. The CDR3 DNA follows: TGTGCCAGCAGCCCCACAAAGGGGGCTGGGAGTCTCGTTGCCGGGGAGCTGTTTTTT. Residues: CASSPTKGAGSLVAGELFF.

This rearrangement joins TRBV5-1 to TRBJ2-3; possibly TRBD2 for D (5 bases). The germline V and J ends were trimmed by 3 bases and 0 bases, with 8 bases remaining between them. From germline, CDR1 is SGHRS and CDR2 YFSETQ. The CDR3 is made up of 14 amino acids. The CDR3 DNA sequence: TGCGCCAGCAGCTCACGGACTAGCACAGATACGCAGTATTTT. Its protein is CASSSRTSTDTQYF.

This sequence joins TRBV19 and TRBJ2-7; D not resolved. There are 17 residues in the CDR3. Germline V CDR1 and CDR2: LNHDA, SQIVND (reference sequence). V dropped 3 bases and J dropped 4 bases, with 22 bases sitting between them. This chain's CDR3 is CASSITPYTLPPYEQYF. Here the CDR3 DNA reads TGTGCCAGTAGTATCACCCCGTACACCCTGCCGCCGTACGAGCAGTACTTC.

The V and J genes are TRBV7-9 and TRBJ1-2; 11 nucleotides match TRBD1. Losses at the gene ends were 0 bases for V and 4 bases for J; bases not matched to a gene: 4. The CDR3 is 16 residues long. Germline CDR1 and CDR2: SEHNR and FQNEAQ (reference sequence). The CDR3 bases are TGTGCCAGCAGCTTAGCCGGGACAGGGGGGTCCTATGGCTACACCTTC. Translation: CASSLAGTGGSYGYTF.

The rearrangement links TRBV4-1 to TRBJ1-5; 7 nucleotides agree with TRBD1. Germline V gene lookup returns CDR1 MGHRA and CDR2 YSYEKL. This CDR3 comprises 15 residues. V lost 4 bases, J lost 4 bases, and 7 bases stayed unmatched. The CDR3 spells CASSPETGKNQPQHF. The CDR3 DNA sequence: TGCGCCAGCAGCCCCGAGACAGGGAAGAATCAGCCCCAGCATTTT.

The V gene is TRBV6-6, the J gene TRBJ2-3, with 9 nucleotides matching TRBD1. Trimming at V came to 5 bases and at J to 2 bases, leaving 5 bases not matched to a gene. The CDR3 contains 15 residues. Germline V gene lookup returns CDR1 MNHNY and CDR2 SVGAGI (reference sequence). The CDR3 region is CASSRGTGPTDTQYF. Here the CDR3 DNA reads TGTGCCAGCAGTAGAGGGACAGGGCCCACAGATACGCAGTATTTT.

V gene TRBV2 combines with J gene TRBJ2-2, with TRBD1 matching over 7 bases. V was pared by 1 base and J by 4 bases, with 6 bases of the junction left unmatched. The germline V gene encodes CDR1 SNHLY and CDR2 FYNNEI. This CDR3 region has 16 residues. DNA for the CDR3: TGTGCCAGCAGTGAAGTTCCACAGGGGAGCACCGGGGAGCTGTTTTTT. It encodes CASSEVPQGSTGELFF.

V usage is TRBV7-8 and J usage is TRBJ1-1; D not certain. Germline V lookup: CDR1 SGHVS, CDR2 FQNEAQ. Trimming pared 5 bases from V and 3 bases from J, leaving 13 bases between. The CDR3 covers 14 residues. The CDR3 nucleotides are TGTGCCAGCAGCGCCGTTCGAAGCGACACTGAAGCTTTCTTT. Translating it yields CASSAVRSDTEAFF.

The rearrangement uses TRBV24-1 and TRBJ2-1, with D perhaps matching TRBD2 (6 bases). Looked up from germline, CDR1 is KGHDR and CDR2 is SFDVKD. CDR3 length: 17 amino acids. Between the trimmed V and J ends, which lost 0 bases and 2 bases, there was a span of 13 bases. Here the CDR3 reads CATSDLPQGGTYNEQFF. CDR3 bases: TGTGCCACCAGTGATTTGCCGCAGGGAGGTACCTACAATGAGCAGTTCTTC.

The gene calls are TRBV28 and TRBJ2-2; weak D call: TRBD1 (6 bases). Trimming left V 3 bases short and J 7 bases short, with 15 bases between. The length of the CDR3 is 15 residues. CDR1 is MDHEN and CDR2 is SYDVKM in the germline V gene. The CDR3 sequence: CASSFEDRANGELFF. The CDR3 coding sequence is TGTGCCAGCAGTTTTGAGGACAGAGCGAACGGGGAGCTGTTTTTT.

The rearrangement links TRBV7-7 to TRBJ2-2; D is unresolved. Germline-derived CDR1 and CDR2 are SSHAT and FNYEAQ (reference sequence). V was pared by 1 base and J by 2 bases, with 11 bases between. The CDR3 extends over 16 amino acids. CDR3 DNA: TGTGCCAGCAGCTTAGGATCCGGTCTAAACACCGGGGAGCTGTTTTTT. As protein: CASSLGSGLNTGELFF.

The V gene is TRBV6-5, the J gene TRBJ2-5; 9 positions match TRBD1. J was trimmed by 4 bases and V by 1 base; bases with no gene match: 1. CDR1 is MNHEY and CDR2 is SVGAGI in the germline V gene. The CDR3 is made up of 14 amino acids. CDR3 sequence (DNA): TGTGCCAGCAGTTACTTGGGACAGGGAGAGACCCAGTACTTC. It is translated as CASSYLGQGETQYF.

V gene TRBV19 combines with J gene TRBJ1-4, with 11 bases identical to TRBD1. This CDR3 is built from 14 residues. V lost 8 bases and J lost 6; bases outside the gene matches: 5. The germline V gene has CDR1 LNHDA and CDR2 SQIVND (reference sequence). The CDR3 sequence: CASSRDRGYEKLFF. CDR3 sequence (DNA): TGTGCCAGTTCTCGGGACAGGGGGTATGAAAAACTGTTTTTT.

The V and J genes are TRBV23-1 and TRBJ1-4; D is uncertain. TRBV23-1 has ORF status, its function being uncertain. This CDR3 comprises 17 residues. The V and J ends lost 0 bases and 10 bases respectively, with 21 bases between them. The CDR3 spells CASSQSVRRSKRGKLFF. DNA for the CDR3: TGCGCCAGCAGTCAATCGGTCCGGCGATCGAAGAGAGGAAAACTGTTTTTT.

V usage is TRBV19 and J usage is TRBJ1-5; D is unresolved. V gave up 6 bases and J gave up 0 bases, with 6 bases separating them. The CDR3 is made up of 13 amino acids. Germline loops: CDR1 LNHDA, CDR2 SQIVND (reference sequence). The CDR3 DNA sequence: TGTGCCAGTAGCTATCTTAGCAATCAGCCCCAGCATTTT. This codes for CASSYLSNQPQHF.

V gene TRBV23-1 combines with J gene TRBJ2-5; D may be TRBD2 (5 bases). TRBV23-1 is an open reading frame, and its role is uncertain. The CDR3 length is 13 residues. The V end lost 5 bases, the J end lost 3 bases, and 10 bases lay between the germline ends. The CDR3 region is CASSNGGKETQYF. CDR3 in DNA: TGCGCCAGCAGTAATGGAGGAAAAGAGACCCAGTACTTC.

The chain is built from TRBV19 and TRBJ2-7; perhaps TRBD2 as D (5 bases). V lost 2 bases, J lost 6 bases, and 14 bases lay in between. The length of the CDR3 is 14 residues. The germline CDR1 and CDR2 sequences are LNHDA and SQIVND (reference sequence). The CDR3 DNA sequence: TGTGCCAGTAGTATAATTGGAGGAGGACTCGAGCAGTACTTC. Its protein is CASSIIGGGLEQYF.

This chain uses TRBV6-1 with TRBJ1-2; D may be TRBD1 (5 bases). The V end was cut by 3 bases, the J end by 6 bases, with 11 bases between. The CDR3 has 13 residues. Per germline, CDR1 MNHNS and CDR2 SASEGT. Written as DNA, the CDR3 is TGTGCCAGCAGTGAGGCCTCAGGGAATGGCTACACCTTC. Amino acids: CASSEASGNGYTF.

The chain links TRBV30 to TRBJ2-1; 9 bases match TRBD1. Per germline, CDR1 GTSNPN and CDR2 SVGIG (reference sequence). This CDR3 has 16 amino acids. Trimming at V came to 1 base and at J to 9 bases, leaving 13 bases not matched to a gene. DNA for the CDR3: TGTGCCTGGAGTGAGGCGACAGGGGGTCCCTTTGGTGAGCAGTTCTTC. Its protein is CAWSEATGGPFGEQFF.

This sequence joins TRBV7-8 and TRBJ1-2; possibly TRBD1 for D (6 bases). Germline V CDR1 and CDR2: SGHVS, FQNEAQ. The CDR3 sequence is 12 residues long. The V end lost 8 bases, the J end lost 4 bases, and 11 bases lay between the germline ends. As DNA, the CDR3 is TGTGCCAGCGGCCAGGACAGCTATGGCTACACCTTC. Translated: CASGQDSYGYTF.

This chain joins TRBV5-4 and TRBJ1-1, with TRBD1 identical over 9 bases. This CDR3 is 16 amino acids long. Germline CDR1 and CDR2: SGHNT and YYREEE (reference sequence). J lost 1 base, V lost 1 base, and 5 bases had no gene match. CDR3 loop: CASSLTGGAGNTEAFF. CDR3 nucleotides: TGTGCCAGCAGCTTGACAGGGGGCGCCGGGAACACTGAAGCTTTCTTT.